This TCR beta chain was profiled in a study of regulatory T cells in long-lasting Graves disease. The time point here: newly diagnosed GD, antithyroid drugs for less than 3 months. PBMCs provided the RNA from which the TCR library was made. CDR3 regions were amplified by Arm-PCR using iRepertoire HTBI primers to build TCR beta libraries. One entry per CDR3 protein, called by TCRdb with MiXCR from the multiplex PCR reads. This sample has more than 300,000 distinct CDR3 sequences, with roughly a sixth found just once. Unmatched junction bases numbered 3, after V lost 2 bases and J lost 5 bases. This CDR3 spans 14 amino acids. Germline assignment: CDR1 MNHEY and CDR2 SMNVEV (reference sequence).

This specimen consisted of peripheral blood mononuclear cells (PBMCs), obtained at new diagnosis, from a patient treated with antithyroid drugs. The chain is built from TRBV27 and TRBJ1-5, with TRBD1 matching over 7 bases. This clonotype was obtained from a female donor with Graves disease. CDR3 nucleotide sequence: TGTGCCAGCAGTTTAACAGGGGCGCATCAGCCCCAGCATTTT. Its protein product is CASSLTGAHQPQHF.